This T cell receptor (beta chain) was captured by sequencing in a study of tumor and adjacent non-tumor tissue in lung cancer (dated by TCRdb to the late 2010s). Regarding the research as a whole: Of the cohort, over 9 patients had adenocarcinoma, 2 had squamous cell carcinoma and 1 had small cell lung cancer. Ages among the roughly 15 patients ranged from roughly 31 to 76 years, there were roughly ten men and 5 women, and disease was at TNM stage I to III. A total of fewer than 150 million productive TCRbeta reads were generated by sequencing, corresponding to an average of about 4.2 million reads per sample. Using bulk TCRbeta repertoires from some 16 lung cancer patients, the study set lung tumor tissue side by side with matched distant non-tumor lung tissue. Some 30 paired specimens, one tumor and one normal lung sample per patient, were profiled by TCRbeta CDR3 sequencing.

RNA was extracted from bulk unsorted tissue and checked for quality with a NanoDrop ND-1000 and an Agilent 2100. Donors were newly diagnosed lung cancer patients admitted for thoracic surgery in China between August and November 2014, without prior chemotherapy. Patients with previous radiotherapy or chemotherapy, or with another concurrent cancer, were excluded from the study. Pieces of surgical tissue measuring about 1-2.2 cm3 were kept in RNAlater solution and stored at -80 degrees C until use. The paper as a whole reports these results and caveats: The cohort had only about 15 patients, and the authors noted that larger samples and more detailed clinical data are needed. The top 100 clones made up a significantly larger cumulative share of the repertoire in normal lung than in tumor tissue. TCR diversity (inverse Simpson) was significantly higher in tumor than in normal lung tissue (roughly 430 vs 170, P = 0.0075, Mann-Whitney U test). Peripheral blood was not sequenced, so blood TCRbeta repertoires in these lung cancer patients were not examined. Younger patients had significantly higher TCR diversity, and higher tumor TCR diversity was associated with shorter overall and disease-free survival. Neither the sequencing platform nor unique molecular identifiers are mentioned in the methods.

Notes on this clonotype: This clone's antigen is unknown. One end of the junction does not line up with germline, which may come from a read error.

The library relied on multiplex PCR. Sequenced on an Illumina HiSeq 2500. TCRbeta libraries were built by three rounds of nested PCR using primers (Table S4), following protocols modified from ARM-PCR. Before sequencing, PCR products in the 200-500 bp range were cut out of the gel and cleaned up using the QIAquick gel extraction kit. In the authors' own workflow: Trimmomatic was used to clean the reads, FLASH merged the cleaned reads into complete CDR3 sequences, and MiTCR assigned the sequences to V(D)J germline segments. VDJtools was used to compute clonal diversity as the inverse Simpson's index. Productive reads were defined as in-frame sequences without a premature stop codon. TCRdb reanalyzed the raw reads on its own, using fastp at Q25 for trimming and MiXCR for clone calling, and kept in-frame beta chains. When rows share a CDR3 protein, they turn into one entry using the most common DNA and genes. The V and J calls and clone size are TCRdb's, not the authors'. In all, the sample holds around 99,000 distinct CDR3 sequences, and 75% of those were seen once. The ten largest clones represent 35% to 40% of the sample.

The sequenced sample consisted of lung tumor tissue. The source is a woman aged 60-70 years with non-small cell lung cancer.

The DNA is TGTGTCAGCAGCCGACAGGCCCAAGATACCCAGTACTTC. The encoded protein is CVSSRQAQDTQYF. The rearrangement joined TRBV6-6 to TRBJ2-5; TRBD1 is possibly the D segment (6 matching bases). Measured from the cysteine to the phenylalanine, the CDR3 is 13 residues long. The kept DNA is CDR3 alone, 39 bases in frame from the first base. Based on the germline V gene (reference sequence), the CDR1 and CDR2 sequences are MNHNY and SVGAGI.